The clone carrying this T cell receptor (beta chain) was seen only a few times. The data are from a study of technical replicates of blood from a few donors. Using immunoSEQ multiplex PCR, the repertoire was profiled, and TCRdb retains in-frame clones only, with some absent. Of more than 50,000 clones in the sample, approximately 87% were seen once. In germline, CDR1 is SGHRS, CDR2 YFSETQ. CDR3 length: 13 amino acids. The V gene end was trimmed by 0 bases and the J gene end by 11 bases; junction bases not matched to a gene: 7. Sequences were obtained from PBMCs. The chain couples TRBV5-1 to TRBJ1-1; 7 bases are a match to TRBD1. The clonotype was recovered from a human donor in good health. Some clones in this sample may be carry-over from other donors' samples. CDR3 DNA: TGCGCCAGCAGCTTGGCACAGGGGCTCGACGCTTTCTTT. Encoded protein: CASSLAQGLDAFF.